This T cell receptor beta chain was captured by sequencing in a study of T cell changes during pregnancy in multiple sclerosis. Profiled with immunoSEQ multiplex PCR; TCRdb holds only in-frame clones, not every one. Seen here are tens of thousands of clones, around 96% observed once, and the top ten hold 2% to 2.5%. V lost 10 bases to trimming and J lost 8 bases; unmatched junction nucleotides: 14. Germline values: CDR1 MNHEY, CDR2 SMNVEV (reference sequence). CDR3 length equals 14 residues. The clonotype comes from a female donor with multiple sclerosis, enrolled in a pregnancy study. This chain links TRBV27 with TRBJ2-1; 7 bases match TRBD2. The source material was CD8+ T cells from peripheral blood mononuclear cells, sampled after pregnancy. CDR3 in amino acids: CATTSSGGLDEQFF. The CDR3 coding sequence is TGTGCCACTACCTCTAGCGGAGGATTGGATGAGCAGTTCTTC.